The clone carrying this TCR beta chain was observed a few times. Its specificity is unknown. Time point in this sample: sample taken at primary tumor resection. Tumor, nontumor lung or frozen PBMC supplied whole RNA, sequenced without sorting. The sample originates from a study of spatial heterogeneity in lung cancer. Study findings and constraints: At tumor resection, ubiquitous expanded TCRs were detected in blood more often than later.

Each CDR3 protein is one row after TCRdb ran MiXCR on the 5' RACE reads. The sample lists some 55,000 distinct CDR3 sequences, roughly 6.4% seen once, with about 14% in the top ten. The CDR3 runs 16 residues. Per germline, CDR1 SGHTA and CDR2 FQGNSA. V gave up 1 base and J gave up 4 bases; unmatched junction bases: 7. The chain couples TRBV7-2 to TRBJ1-2, with 9 bases aligning to TRBD1. The sample was PBMCs, taken at surgery. This receptor was identified in a female donor with early-stage non-small cell lung cancer. The CDR3 reads CASSLGGQGFSYGYTF. CDR3 nucleotide sequence: TGTGCCAGCAGCTTAGGGGGACAGGGATTTTCCTATGGCTACACCTTC.